The rows below give T cell receptor beta chains drawn from one sample of a study of blood T cells in healthy people across ages. MiXCR, run by TCRdb on the 5' RACE reads, gives a single entry per CDR3 protein. The top ten hold roughly 19% of the sample, which has approximately 820,000 distinct CDR3 sequences, under 45% seen once. The sequencing sample was made of blood. These receptors were collected from a man in his 60s in good health. Both conserved end residues are part of each CDR3. Each record gives: V gene, D gene, clone size, J gene, CDR3 DNA, CDR3 protein. A D gene is named only where the DNA matches it firmly. The size of a clone is reported for some rows only, either as once, few or many, or as a class for expanded clones.

v_gene: TRBV4-1
d_gene: .
abundance: few
j_gene: TRBJ1-6
CDR3nt: TGCGCCAGCAGCCGACCGGGGGCGAATTCACCCCTCCACTTT
CDR3aa: CASSRPGANSPLHF

v_gene: TRBV20-1
d_gene: TRBD1
abundance: few
j_gene: TRBJ1-4
CDR3nt: TGCAGTGCCCGGTCCCACAGGGGGGGAACTAATGAAAAACTGTTTTTT
CDR3aa: CSARSHRGGTNEKLFF

v_gene: TRBV7-9
d_gene: TRBD1
abundance: .
j_gene: TRBJ2-3
CDR3nt: TGTGCCAGCAGCTTAAGGGAGACAGGGTCGAATACGCAGTATTTT
CDR3aa: CASSLRETGSNTQYF

v_gene: TRBV19
d_gene: .
abundance: once
j_gene: TRBJ2-7
CDR3nt: TGTGCCAGTAGTATGGGGATGGGGGTATCCTACGAGCAGTACTTC
CDR3aa: CASSMGMGVSYEQYF

v_gene: TRBV6-6
d_gene: TRBD1
abundance: .
j_gene: TRBJ1-1
CDR3nt: TGTGCCAGCAGTCCGACAGGGCCGGGCACTGAAGCTTTCTTT
CDR3aa: CASSPTGPGTEAFF

v_gene: TRBV7-9
d_gene: TRBD1
abundance: few
j_gene: TRBJ2-7
CDR3nt: TGTGCCAGCAGCTTTTATCGACAGGGGGCAAACGAGCAGTACTTC
CDR3aa: CASSFYRQGANEQYF

v_gene: TRBV28
d_gene: .
abundance: .
j_gene: TRBJ2-3
CDR3nt: TGTGCCAGCAGCACAAGAACCACAGATACGCAGTATTTT
CDR3aa: CASSTRTTDTQYF

v_gene: TRBV6-2/TRBV6-3
d_gene: TRBD1
abundance: .
j_gene: TRBJ2-7
CDR3nt: TGTGCCAGCACCTTGGGACAGACCTACTCCTACAATGAGCAGTACTTC
CDR3aa: CASTLGQTYSYNEQYF

v_gene: TRBV7-2
d_gene: .
abundance: .
j_gene: TRBJ2-7
CDR3nt: TGTGCCAGCAGCCCCCAGGGAAGAATTGACGAGCAGTACTTC
CDR3aa: CASSPQGRIDEQYF

v_gene: TRBV28
d_gene: TRBD1
abundance: once
j_gene: TRBJ2-5
CDR3nt: TGTGCCAGCAGTTTGATCGAGACAGGGCTAGTAGAGACCCAGTACTTC
CDR3aa: CASSLIETGLVETQYF

v_gene: TRBV9
d_gene: .
abundance: .
j_gene: TRBJ2-2
CDR3nt: TGTGCCAGCAGCGTAGACACGGGGCGCGGGGAGCTGTTTTTT
CDR3aa: CASSVDTGRGELFF

v_gene: TRBV7-2
d_gene: TRBD1
abundance: many
j_gene: TRBJ2-4
CDR3nt: TGTGCCAGCAGCTTAGTTAAGGGGGCGAACTACCTTAAAAACATTCAGTACTTC
CDR3aa: CASSLVKGANYLKNIQYF

v_gene: TRBV6-5
d_gene: .
abundance: few
j_gene: TRBJ1-6
CDR3nt: TGTGCCAGCAGTTACTCGGATAGCAGTGCCGCCTCCTATAATTCACCCCTCCACTTT
CDR3aa: CASSYSDSSAASYNSPLHF

v_gene: TRBV7-2
d_gene: .
abundance: many
j_gene: TRBJ2-7
CDR3nt: TGTGCCAGCAGCTTAGCCCCAGGGGATCCCTACGAGCAGTACTTC
CDR3aa: CASSLAPGDPYEQYF

v_gene: TRBV5-1
d_gene: .
abundance: .
j_gene: TRBJ2-4
CDR3nt: TGCGCCAGCACAACCAAGGGAGGCGACATTCAGTACTTC
CDR3aa: CASTTKGGDIQYF

v_gene: TRBV7-2
d_gene: TRBD1
abundance: few
j_gene: TRBJ2-7
CDR3nt: TGTGCCAGCAGCTCGACAGGGGTAGGCTACTACGAGCAGTACTTC
CDR3aa: CASSSTGVGYYEQYF

v_gene: TRBV10-3
d_gene: TRBD1
abundance: .
j_gene: TRBJ2-3
CDR3nt: TGTGCCATCAGGGGACAGGCCGCAGATACGCAGTATTTT
CDR3aa: CAIRGQAADTQYF

v_gene: TRBV12-3/TRBV12-4
d_gene: .
abundance: .
j_gene: TRBJ1-4
CDR3nt: TGTGCCAGCAAAAAATGCAATGAAAAACTGTTTTTT
CDR3aa: CASKKCNEKLFF

v_gene: TRBV6-5
d_gene: .
abundance: once
j_gene: TRBJ2-5
CDR3nt: TGTGCCAGCAGTCCAACATCAACCCCCATACAAGAGACCCAGTACTTC
CDR3aa: CASSPTSTPIQETQYF

v_gene: TRBV5-1
d_gene: TRBD1
abundance: .
j_gene: TRBJ2-7
CDR3nt: TGCGCCAGCAGCTTTTCTAGGACAGGAATCTCCTACGAGCGGTACTTC
CDR3aa: CASSFSRTGISYERYF

v_gene: TRBV6-2/TRBV6-3
d_gene: .
abundance: few
j_gene: TRBJ2-4
CDR3nt: TGTGCCAGCAGTTACTCGTGGGGGGTAATTGCCAAAAACATTCAGTACTTC
CDR3aa: CASSYSWGVIAKNIQYF

v_gene: TRBV20-1
d_gene: .
abundance: few
j_gene: TRBJ1-2
CDR3nt: TGCAGTGCAGGACAGTCTAACTATGGCTACACCTTC
CDR3aa: CSAGQSNYGYTF

v_gene: TRBV3-1
d_gene: .
abundance: few
j_gene: TRBJ1-2
CDR3nt: TGTGCCAGCAGCCAAACTGGGGCGGACGGCTACACCTTC
CDR3aa: CASSQTGADGYTF

v_gene: TRBV12-3/TRBV12-4
d_gene: TRBD1
abundance: .
j_gene: TRBJ2-3
CDR3nt: TGTGCCAGCAGTCTATCCTCCGGGACAGTAAGCACAGATACGCAGTATTTT
CDR3aa: CASSLSSGTVSTDTQYF

v_gene: TRBV7-8
d_gene: .
abundance: .
j_gene: TRBJ2-6
CDR3nt: TGTGCCAGCAGCTTAGGACAGGGGGCCAACGTCCTGACTTTC
CDR3aa: CASSLGQGANVLTF

v_gene: TRBV7-2
d_gene: .
abundance: few
j_gene: TRBJ2-5
CDR3nt: TGTGCCAGCAGCCTAACAGGGAATCGGGAGACCCAGTACTTC
CDR3aa: CASSLTGNRETQYF

v_gene: TRBV11-2
d_gene: .
abundance: .
j_gene: TRBJ1-1
CDR3nt: TGTGCCAGCAGCTTAGTGGCAGCCACAAACACTGAAGCTTTCTTT
CDR3aa: CASSLVAATNTEAFF

v_gene: TRBV3-1
d_gene: .
abundance: .
j_gene: TRBJ1-4
CDR3nt: TGTGCCAGCAGCCAAAGGGACCAAAATGAAAAACTGTTTTTT
CDR3aa: CASSQRDQNEKLFF

v_gene: TRBV20-1
d_gene: .
abundance: few
j_gene: TRBJ2-7
CDR3nt: TGCAGTGCCCTCCTTGGCTCCTACGAGCAGTACTTC
CDR3aa: CSALLGSYEQYF

v_gene: TRBV7-6
d_gene: TRBD1
abundance: .
j_gene: TRBJ1-3
CDR3nt: TGTGCCAGCAGCCCCCTAGGACAGGGATGGGGTACAGGAAACACCATATATTTT
CDR3aa: CASSPLGQGWGTGNTIYF

v_gene: TRBV30
d_gene: TRBD2
abundance: .
j_gene: TRBJ2-1
CDR3nt: TGTGCCCAAGCCGGGGGGACTAGCGGGATAATTTACAATGAGCAGTTCTTC
CDR3aa: CAQAGGTSGIIYNEQFF

v_gene: TRBV15
d_gene: TRBD1
abundance: .
j_gene: TRBJ1-5
CDR3nt: TGTGCCACCAGCAGAGCTAACAGGGGCAGCAATCAGCCCCAGCATTTT
CDR3aa: CATSRANRGSNQPQHF

v_gene: TRBV3-1
d_gene: .
abundance: .
j_gene: TRBJ1-1
CDR3nt: TGTACCAGCGCAAGGGGCACTGAAGCTTTCTTT
CDR3aa: CTSARGTEAFF

v_gene: TRBV7-8
d_gene: .
abundance: .
j_gene: TRBJ1-1
CDR3nt: TGTGCCACCTCCCTTTGGGAGGGGAACACTGAAGCTTTCTTT
CDR3aa: CATSLWEGNTEAFF

v_gene: TRBV12-3/TRBV12-4
d_gene: TRBD1
abundance: few
j_gene: TRBJ2-1
CDR3nt: TGTGCCAGCAGTCCTGACAGGGGGCTTTACAATGAGCAGTTCTTC
CDR3aa: CASSPDRGLYNEQFF

v_gene: TRBV4-1
d_gene: .
abundance: once
j_gene: TRBJ1-4
CDR3nt: TGCGCCAGCAGCCAAGTAGTGGGGCAGGTCAAGAATGAAAAACTGTTTTTT
CDR3aa: CASSQVVGQVKNEKLFF

v_gene: TRBV13
d_gene: TRBD1
abundance: .
j_gene: TRBJ1-1
CDR3nt: TGTGCCAGCAGTTACGACAGGGGGAACACTGAAGCTTTCTTT
CDR3aa: CASSYDRGNTEAFF

v_gene: TRBV9
d_gene: TRBD1
abundance: .
j_gene: TRBJ1-4
CDR3nt: TGTGCCAGCAGCGTCGACAGGGGAAAAGAAGAACTGTTTTTT
CDR3aa: CASSVDRGKEELFF

v_gene: TRBV6-2/TRBV6-3
d_gene: TRBD1
abundance: .
j_gene: TRBJ2-7
CDR3nt: TGTGCCAGCAGTTCGGGGACAGGGAACTTGTGCGAGCAGTACTTC
CDR3aa: CASSSGTGNLCEQYF

v_gene: TRBV7-8
d_gene: .
abundance: .
j_gene: TRBJ2-6
CDR3nt: TGTGCCAGCAGCTCCGACCAGCCTGGGGCCAACGTCCTGACTTTC
CDR3aa: CASSSDQPGANVLTF

v_gene: TRBV6-2/TRBV6-3
d_gene: TRBD2
abundance: .
j_gene: TRBJ2-7
CDR3nt: TGTGCCAGCAGACCGACTAGCGGGAACTACGAGCAGTACTTC
CDR3aa: CASRPTSGNYEQYF

v_gene: TRBV5-1
d_gene: .
abundance: few
j_gene: TRBJ1-4
CDR3nt: TGCGCCAGCAGCCCGGGGATCGGTTCAACTAATGAAAAACTGTTTTTT
CDR3aa: CASSPGIGSTNEKLFF

v_gene: TRBV7-7
d_gene: TRBD2
abundance: .
j_gene: TRBJ2-2
CDR3nt: TGTGCTAGCAGCTTATTCGGGGTAGCGGGCCATGCGAACACCGGGGAGCTGTTTTTT
CDR3aa: CASSLFGVAGHANTGELFF

v_gene: TRBV5-1
d_gene: .
abundance: .
j_gene: TRBJ2-7
CDR3nt: TGCGCCAGCAGCTTGGTAGCCAGGGCCTACAATGAGCAGTACTTC
CDR3aa: CASSLVARAYNEQYF

v_gene: TRBV7-2
d_gene: .
abundance: .
j_gene: TRBJ1-5
CDR3nt: TGTGCCAGCAGCTTAGTTGGAGCAGACCTCAATCAGCCCCAGCATTTT
CDR3aa: CASSLVGADLNQPQHF

v_gene: TRBV7-9
d_gene: .
abundance: few
j_gene: TRBJ2-1
CDR3nt: TGTGCCGCCTCGACTGGGAATTCCTACAATGAGCAGTTCTTC
CDR3aa: CAASTGNSYNEQFF

v_gene: TRBV5-1
d_gene: .
abundance: many
j_gene: TRBJ2-7
CDR3nt: TGCGCCAGCAGCTTAAATGGGGCCTCCTACGAGCAGTACTTC
CDR3aa: CASSLNGASYEQYF

v_gene: TRBV2
d_gene: .
abundance: few
j_gene: TRBJ1-6
CDR3nt: TGTGCCAGCAGTAACCGAGGACAGATTTCCTATAATTCACCCCTCCACTTT
CDR3aa: CASSNRGQISYNSPLHF

v_gene: TRBV4-3
d_gene: .
abundance: few
j_gene: TRBJ1-1
CDR3nt: TGCGCCAGCAGCCAAGCGAATTTGAACACTGAAGCTTTCTTT
CDR3aa: CASSQANLNTEAFF

v_gene: TRBV9
d_gene: TRBD1
abundance: few
j_gene: TRBJ2-3
CDR3nt: TGTGCCAGCAGCACCGGACAGGGGGTGACAGATACGCAGTATTTT
CDR3aa: CASSTGQGVTDTQYF

v_gene: TRBV27
d_gene: .
abundance: .
j_gene: TRBJ2-6
CDR3nt: TGTGCCAGCAGTTTATACGGGGGCACCGGCGGGGCCAACGTCCTGACTTTC
CDR3aa: CASSLYGGTGGANVLTF

v_gene: TRBV20-1
d_gene: .
abundance: few
j_gene: TRBJ2-5
CDR3nt: TGCAGTGCTAGCGGGGGAGCAATACAAGAGACCCAGTACTTC
CDR3aa: CSASGGAIQETQYF

v_gene: TRBV28
d_gene: TRBD1
abundance: .
j_gene: TRBJ2-5
CDR3nt: TGTGCCAGCAGTTTAGAACAGGGGGCTGAGGAGACCCAGTACTTC
CDR3aa: CASSLEQGAEETQYF

v_gene: TRBV28
d_gene: .
abundance: .
j_gene: TRBJ2-2
CDR3nt: TGTGCCAGCAGTTTGAACGCCGGGGAGCTGTTTTTT
CDR3aa: CASSLNAGELFF

v_gene: TRBV12-3/TRBV12-4
d_gene: TRBD1
abundance: few
j_gene: TRBJ2-2
CDR3nt: TGTGCCAGCAGTTGGGCAGGGGGCACCGGGGAGCTGTTTTTT
CDR3aa: CASSWAGGTGELFF

v_gene: TRBV14
d_gene: .
abundance: few
j_gene: TRBJ2-7
CDR3nt: TGTGCCAGCAGCCGAAGGGGGGCCTTAGACGAGCAGTACTTC
CDR3aa: CASSRRGALDEQYF

v_gene: TRBV7-2
d_gene: .
abundance: few
j_gene: TRBJ2-4
CDR3nt: TGTGCCAGCAGGTCACCTCCCAAAAACATTCAGTACTTC
CDR3aa: CASRSPPKNIQYF